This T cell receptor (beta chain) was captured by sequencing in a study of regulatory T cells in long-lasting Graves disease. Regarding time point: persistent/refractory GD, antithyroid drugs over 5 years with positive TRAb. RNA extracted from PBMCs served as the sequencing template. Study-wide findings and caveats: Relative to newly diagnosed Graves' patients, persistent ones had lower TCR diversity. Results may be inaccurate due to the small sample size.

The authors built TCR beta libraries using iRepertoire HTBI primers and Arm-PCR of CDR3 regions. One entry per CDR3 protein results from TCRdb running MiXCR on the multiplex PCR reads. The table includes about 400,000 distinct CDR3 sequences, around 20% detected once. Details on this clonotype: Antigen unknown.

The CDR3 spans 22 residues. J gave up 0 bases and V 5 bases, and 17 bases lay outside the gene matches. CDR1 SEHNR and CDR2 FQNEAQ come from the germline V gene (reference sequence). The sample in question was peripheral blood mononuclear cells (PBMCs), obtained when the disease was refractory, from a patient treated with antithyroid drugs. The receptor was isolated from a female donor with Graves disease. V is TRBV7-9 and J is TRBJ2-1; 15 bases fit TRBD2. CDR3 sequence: CASSRGGLAGGSWGSSYNEQFF. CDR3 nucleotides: TGTGCCAGCAGCCGAGGGGGACTAGCGGGAGGTTCATGGGGTTCCTCCTACAATGAGCAGTTCTTC. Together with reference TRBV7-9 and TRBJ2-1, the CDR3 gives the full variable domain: DTGVSQNPRHKITKRGQNVTFRCDPISEHNRLYWYRQTLGQGPEFLTYFQNEAQLEKSRLLSDRFSAERPKGSFSTLEIQRTEQGDSAMYLCASSRGGLAGGSWGSSYNEQFFGPGTRLTVL.